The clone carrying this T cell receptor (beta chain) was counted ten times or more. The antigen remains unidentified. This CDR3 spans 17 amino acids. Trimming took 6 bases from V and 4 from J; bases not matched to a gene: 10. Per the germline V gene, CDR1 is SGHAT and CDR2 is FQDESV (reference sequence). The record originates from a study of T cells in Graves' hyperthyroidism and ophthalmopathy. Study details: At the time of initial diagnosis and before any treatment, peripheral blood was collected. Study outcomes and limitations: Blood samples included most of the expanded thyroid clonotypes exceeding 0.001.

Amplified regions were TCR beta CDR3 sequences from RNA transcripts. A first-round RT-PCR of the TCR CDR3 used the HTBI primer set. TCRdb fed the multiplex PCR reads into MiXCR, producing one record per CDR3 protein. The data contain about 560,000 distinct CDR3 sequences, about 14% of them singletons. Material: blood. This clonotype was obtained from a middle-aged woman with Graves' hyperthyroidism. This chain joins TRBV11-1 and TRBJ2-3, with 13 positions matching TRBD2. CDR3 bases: TGTGCCAGCAGGCGGACTAGCGGGAGCTTGTCCCCAGATACGCAGTATTTT. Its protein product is CASRRTSGSLSPDTQYF.